Detailed here is one T cell receptor (beta chain). As yet, its antigen is unknown. This sample was included in a study of cytomegalovirus exposure and HLA in healthy donors. PCR used 60 Vbeta primers and 13 Jbeta primers. In the original analysis: Roughly 76 million unique TCR beta chains, about 10 million of them shared, were counted by a later analysis. Only in-frame clones appear in the TCRdb table, and some are missing; sequencing was by immunoSEQ multiplex PCR. V, J and clone size reflect that table, while D and trimming were determined from the DNA. Of 150,000 to 200,000 clones in the sample, more than 75% were seen once. Study-level results: In a later analysis, a missense DCLRE1C variant was linked to TCR beta V- and J-gene trimming. In a later analysis, the majority of CMV-associated beta chains seemingly showed HLA restriction. HLA alleles showed associations with around 15,000 TCR beta sequences in a later analysis, at a 0.05 false discovery rate.

The CDR3 consists of 15 residues. J lost 7 bases, V lost 4 bases, and 10 bases had no gene match. The germline V gene has CDR1 MDHEN and CDR2 SYDVKM. This clonotype was sampled from a man younger than 35 in good health and CMV-seropositive. Specimen: PBMCs. This sequence joins TRBV28 and TRBJ1-5; 7 bases agree with TRBD1. CDR3 sequence reads: CASSSPDRLGQPQHF. The CDR3 bases are TGTGCCAGCAGTTCCCCGGACAGGTTGGGCCAGCCCCAGCATTTT.